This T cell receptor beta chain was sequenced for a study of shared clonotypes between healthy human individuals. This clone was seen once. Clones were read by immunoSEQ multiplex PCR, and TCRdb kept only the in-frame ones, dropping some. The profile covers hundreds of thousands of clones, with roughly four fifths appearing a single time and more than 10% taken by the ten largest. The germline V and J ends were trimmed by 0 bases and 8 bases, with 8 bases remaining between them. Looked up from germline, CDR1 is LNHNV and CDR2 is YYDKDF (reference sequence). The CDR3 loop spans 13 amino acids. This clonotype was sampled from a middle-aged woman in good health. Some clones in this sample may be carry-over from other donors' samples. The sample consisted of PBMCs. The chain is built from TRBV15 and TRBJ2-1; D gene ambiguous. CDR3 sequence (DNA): TGTGCCACCAGCAGAGAAGGGCGCTATGAGCAGTTCTTC. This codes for CATSREGRYEQFF. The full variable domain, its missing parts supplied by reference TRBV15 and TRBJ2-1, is DAMVIQNPRYQVTQFGKPVTLSCSQTLNHNVMYWYQQKSSQAPKLLFHYYDKDFNNEADTPDNFQSRRPNTSFCFLDIRSPGLGDTAMYLCATSREGRYEQFFGPGTRLTVL.